Listed below are T cell receptor beta chains from one sample, sequenced in a study of blood T cell repertoires in COVID-19. The protocol was immunoSEQ multiplex PCR, while the TCRdb copy is restricted to in-frame clones and leaves out a portion. The table has 250,000 to 400,000 clones, about 90% seen once. Sequenced sample: peripheral blood. The source of these receptors is a woman in her twenties or thirties with COVID-19, enrolled during active disease. Each CDR3 is given with its conserved first and last residue. A D gene is named only where the DNA matches it firmly. Clone size is given for some rows only: seen once, a few or many times, or a class if the clone is expanded.

16	TRBJ1-5	TRBV19	NA	NA	CASSIGWRRSNQPQHF	TGTGCCAGTAGTATTGGGTGGAGGCGTAGCAATCAGCCCCAGCATTTT
15	TRBJ2-1	TRBV28	TRBD1	NA	CASSLRQGEYNEQFF	TGTGCCAGCAGTTTAAGACAGGGGGAATACAATGAGCAGTTCTTC
14	TRBJ2-7	TRBV7-2	NA	NA	CASSFSRALYEQYF	TGTGCCAGCAGCTTTAGTAGAGCGCTCTACGAGCAGTACTTC
14	TRBJ2-2	TRBV5-8	TRBD1	NA	CASSQGQGSGELFF	TGTGCCAGCAGCCAGGGACAGGGGTCCGGGGAGCTGTTTTTT
12	TRBJ1-4	TRBV15	NA	NA	CATSRDFVPGPF	TGTGCCACCAGCAGAGACTTTGTGCCAGGGCCTTTT
15	TRBJ1-2	TRBV6-5	NA	NA	CASSYSGRANYGYTF	TGTGCCAGCAGTTACTCGGGCAGGGCCAACTATGGCTACACCTTC
16	TRBJ1-1	TRBV6-1	NA	few	CASSGGEGRGWTEAFF	TGTGCCAGCAGTGGGGGGGAAGGCCGAGGGTGGACTGAAGCTTTCTTT
14	TRBJ2-1	TRBV11-2	NA	NA	CASSLSGTYNEQFF	TGTGCCAGCAGCTTATCGGGGACCTACAATGAGCAGTTCTTC
14	TRBJ1-2	TRBV19	TRBD1	NA	CASNRGGSNYGYTF	TGTGCCAGCAATAGAGGGGGCTCTAACTATGGCTACACCTTC
16	TRBJ2-7	TRBV4-2	NA	NA	CASSQEREYRRVEQYF	TGTGCCAGCAGCCAAGAGAGAGAATACCGCCGCGTCGAGCAGTACTTC
14	TRBJ1-3	TRBV28	TRBD1	NA	CASRAGGLGNTIYF	TGTGCCAGCAGGGCAGGGGGACTCGGAAACACCATATATTTT
14	TRBJ2-1	TRBV27	TRBD1	once	CASSTGQANNEQFF	TGTGCCAGCAGTACCGGACAGGCCAACAATGAGCAGTTCTTC
15	TRBJ1-2	TRBV5-1	NA	once	CASSSDSLWRYGYTF	TGCGCCAGCAGCTCGGACAGCCTCTGGCGATATGGCTACACCTTC
16	TRBJ2-7	TRBV10-1	NA	NA	CASSEVGASSRYEQYF	TGCGCCAGCAGTGAGGTAGGGGCCTCATCGCGCTACGAGCAGTACTTC
16	TRBJ1-1	TRBV6-2/TRBV6-3	NA	NA	CASSLQTTLGQSEAFF	TGTGCCAGCAGTTTGCAAACAACCCTAGGACAATCAGAAGCTTTCTTT
17	TRBJ2-1	TRBV30	TRBD2	NA	CAWAGTSGRAPYNEQFF	TGTGCCTGGGCCGGGACTAGCGGGAGGGCCCCCTACAATGAGCAGTTCTTC
19	TRBJ2-1	TRBV11-2	TRBD1	NA	CASSLKAQGANRLYNEQFF	TGTGCCAGCAGCTTAAAAGCTCAGGGGGCGAACAGGCTTTACAATGAGCAGTTCTTC
17	TRBJ1-2	TRBV7-9	TRBD1	NA	CASSRWQGQGANYGYTF	TGTGCCAGCAGCCGTTGGCAAGGACAGGGCGCTAACTATGGCTACACCTTC
15	TRBJ1-2	TRBV28	NA	NA	CASSFGGTLNYGYTF	TGTGCCAGCAGTTTTGGGGGCACGCTTAACTATGGCTACACCTTC
15	TRBJ1-1	TRBV27	TRBD1	NA	CASRRGQGVGTEAFF	TGTGCCAGCAGGCGTGGACAGGGGGTAGGCACTGAAGCTTTCTTT
15	TRBJ1-2	TRBV5-6	NA	NA	CASSLMVPANYGYTF	TGTGCCAGCAGCTTGATGGTTCCAGCTAACTATGGCTACACCTTC
13	TRBJ2-7	TRBV12-3/TRBV12-4	NA	NA	CASSSADSYEQYF	TGTGCCAGCAGTTCGGCGGACTCCTACGAGCAGTACTTC
19	TRBJ2-7	TRBV11-2	NA	once	CASSLVPGGPLISSGEQYF	TGTGCCAGCAGCTTAGTCCCGGGGGGCCCACTCATTAGCTCGGGCGAGCAGTACTTC
14	TRBJ1-1	TRBV5-1	NA	NA	CASSLVQENTEAFF	TGCGCCAGCAGCTTGGTGCAGGAGAACACTGAAGCTTTCTTT
15	TRBJ2-1	TRBV11-2	TRBD1	NA	CASSLEQGASNEQFF	TGTGCCAGCAGCTTAGAACAGGGGGCCAGCAATGAGCAGTTCTTC
15	TRBJ1-2	TRBV6-5	NA	NA	CASTPRGDLNYGYTF	TGTGCCAGCACCCCCCGGGGGGACCTTAACTATGGCTACACCTTC
14	TRBJ2-7	TRBV3-1/TRBV3-2	TRBD2	NA	CASSYGTTYYEQYF	TGTGCCAGCAGCTACGGGACTACCTACTACGAGCAGTACTTC
16	TRBJ1-1	TRBV5-4	TRBD1	NA	CASSFGQDYMNTEAFF	TGTGCCAGCAGCTTCGGACAGGATTACATGAACACTGAAGCTTTCTTT
14	TRBJ2-7	TRBV27	NA	NA	CASSPTGSVGEQYF	TGTGCCAGCAGTCCTACAGGTTCCGTGGGCGAGCAGTACTTC
13	TRBJ1-1	TRBV19	NA	NA	CASSITDNTEAFF	TGTGCCAGTAGTATCACAGATAACACTGAAGCTTTCTTT
14	TRBJ2-1	TRBV29-1	TRBD2	NA	CSVIAGSSYNEQFF	TGCAGCGTGATAGCGGGAAGCTCCTACAATGAGCAGTTCTTC
16	TRBJ2-4	TRBV19	NA	many	CASSLTGPLAKNIQYF	TGTGCCAGTAGTCTAACAGGGCCACTAGCCAAAAACATTCAGTACTTC
13	TRBJ2-7	TRBV11-2	NA	NA	CASSLGRGYEQYF	TGTGCCAGCAGCTTGGGTCGGGGCTACGAGCAGTACTTC
15	TRBJ1-2	TRBV18	TRBD1	NA	CASSPPGTGGGGYTF	TGTGCCAGCTCACCTCCCGGGACAGGAGGAGGGGGCTACACCTTC